The clone carrying this T cell receptor (beta chain) shows up as medium-sized by frequency. Its antigen remains unidentified. The entry originates in a study of cytomegalovirus exposure and HLA in healthy donors. Study-wide points: Other equally common chains were less clonally expanded than HLA-associated TCR beta chains, a later analysis showed. Per a prior analysis, the majority of TCR beta V segments were productive roughly 87% or roughly 30% of the time.

V shed 3 bases and J shed 5 bases, with 5 bases lying between them. The germline V gene encodes CDR1 ENHRY and CDR2 SYGVKD. The CDR3 extends over 12 amino acids. PCR was performed using 60 Vbeta and 13 Jbeta primers. Under the authors' procedure: In a later analysis, some 80 million unique TCR beta chains included roughly 11 million shared by two or more donors. Sequencing used immunoSEQ multiplex PCR; TCRdb keeps in-frame clones, though not all of them. The V and J calls and clone size were taken over from that table, and D and trimming were inferred from the DNA. The repertoire table contains 38,000 or so clones.

The gene calls are TRBV10-3 and TRBJ2-1; D is ambiguous. The clonotype originates from a man aged 35-49 years in good health and CMV-seropositive. Sequenced input: PBMCs. DNA of the CDR3: TGTGCCATCAGTGACCCAAACAATGAGCAGTTCTTC. Its protein product is CAISDPNNEQFF.